This T cell receptor beta chain was retrieved from a study of Graves' ophthalmopathy and Graves' hyperthyroidism (dated 2018 in TCRdb). Regarding the complete study: Stable hyperthyroidism was defined as no progression to ophthalmopathy within 18 months of follow-up. To explore V-J signatures that separate ophthalmopathy from hyperthyroidism, a discovery set of 95 to 100 patients was enrolled, consisting of under 50 with ophthalmopathy and under 65 with stable hyperthyroidism. After sampling, hyperthyroidism patients received methimazole starting at 30 mg daily, and ophthalmopathy patients received high-dose intravenous methylprednisolone. In a handful of hyperthyroidism patients, the T-cell repertoire of thyroid tissue was compared with the T-cell repertoire of blood. For independent validation, a separate cohort was made up of around 18 hyperthyroidism patients plus 17 patients who later progressed from hyperthyroidism to ophthalmopathy. In total, around 140 blood samples were TCR-sequenced: approximately 42 ophthalmopathy, 75 hyperthyroidism and some 17 hyperthyroidism-to-ophthalmopathy patients. The study used TCR beta repertoire signatures to distinguish Graves' ophthalmopathy from Graves' hyperthyroidism and to predict progression to ophthalmopathy.

The hyperthyroidism patients were 18 to 65 years old and newly diagnosed, with a disease duration of less than 2 months. Anyone with other autoimmune diseases, uncontrolled infections, pregnancy or lactation was excluded from the study. Clinical symptoms, serum thyroxine, TRAb, thyroid ultrasound and orbital computed tomography were used for diagnosis. Total RNA was extracted with Trizol reagent and quality-checked on an Agilent 2100 Bioanalyzer. Study-wide conclusions, independent of this receptor: Most of the expanded thyroid clonotypes with a frequency above 0.001 were also detected in blood, and it was suggested that the thyroid immune response may be reflected by blood repertoires. The 13-signature model separated ophthalmopathy from stable hyperthyroidism with about 86% sensitivity and approximately 83% specificity in cross-validation, and 80%/75% in the test set. In validation, the model predicted ophthalmopathy progression with 55% to 71% sensitivity and 72.22% specificity; more than ten predicted patients were CT-confirmed with GO in a median of approximately 6.5 months. Sample size was not predetermined statistically, and investigators were not blinded to group allocation.

The CDR3 measures 18 amino acids from cysteine to phenylalanine. The sequence is cut down to CDR3 DNA, 54 bases in frame from base 1. CDR1 SQVTM and CDR2 ANQGSEA are derived from the germline V gene. The junction shows trimming of 1 base on V and 0 bases on J, and the gene matches do not reach 11 bases of it. TCR beta CDR3 regions were amplified from RNA transcripts for repertoire sequencing. The first round of RT-PCR was done with HTBI primers and the Qiagen OneStep RT-PCR kit, and was followed by a second round of multiplex PCR, then size selection and purification. Libraries were sequenced paired-end with 100 bp reads on an Illumina HiSeq2000. The source study handled its data this way. Reads were processed with SOAPnuke, discarding reads with adapters, uncalled bases, mean Phred below 15, or no exact constant-primer or identifier match. COPE v1.2.5 was used to merge the high-quality paired reads. Clonotypes were defined as unique nucleotide sequences and were aligned to IMGT TRB V, D and J references using MiTCR v1.1. Only V-J combinations with frequency above 0.0001 were analysed, covering over 99% of repertoires. For each V-J combination, a TCR clonal expansion and chaos score was defined as F50 clonal expansion divided by the chaos observed in the TCRdist matrix. Welch's t-statistics and random forest were used to reduce features to about a dozen V-J combinations, which were fed into a naive Bayes classifier. The similarity between thyroid and blood repertoires was quantified using the Morisita-Horn index. TCRdb trimmed public reads at Q25 via fastp, called clones via MiXCR and kept in-frame beta chains. A single entry per CDR3 protein holds the most common genes and DNA from its merged rows. TCRdb's processing, not the authors', yielded these V and J calls. This sample comprises more than 1,000,000 distinct CDR3 sequences, 36% of them detected only once. The ten top clones hold over 8.5% of the sample.

This clonotype was seen ten or more times. Its antigen is currently not known. Base-call qualities are not available, and no considerably larger clone is one nucleotide away. The chain uses TRBV29-1 and TRBJ2-5; 10 bases in between match TRBD2. Input material: peripheral blood or thyroid tissue (not recorded which). This sequence was found in an adult man with Graves' hyperthyroidism. The bases read TGCAGCGTTGAAGGTTCAGCGGGGGGGGAGAACCACCAAGAGACCCAGTACTTC. It is translated as CSVEGSAGGENHQETQYF.